This TCR beta chain was captured in a study of T cell responses to AZD1222 COVID-19 vaccine. Profiled with immunoSEQ multiplex PCR; TCRdb holds only in-frame clones, not every one. The sample consists of more than 150,000 clones, around 88% of them appearing once. This clone appeared once. CDR1 is MDHEN and CDR2 is SYDVKM in the germline V gene. The CDR3 length is 13 residues. V was cut by 6 bases and J by 7 bases, with 15 bases left in between. The sequenced sample was peripheral blood, obtained on day 0 of AZD1222 vaccination. The V gene is TRBV28, the J gene TRBJ1-1, with D possibly TRBD1 on 5 matching bases. The source is an adult in good health. As DNA, the CDR3 is TGTGCCAGCAGGTTCGGCAGGGCAAATGAAGCTTTCTTT. Its translation: CASRFGRANEAFF.